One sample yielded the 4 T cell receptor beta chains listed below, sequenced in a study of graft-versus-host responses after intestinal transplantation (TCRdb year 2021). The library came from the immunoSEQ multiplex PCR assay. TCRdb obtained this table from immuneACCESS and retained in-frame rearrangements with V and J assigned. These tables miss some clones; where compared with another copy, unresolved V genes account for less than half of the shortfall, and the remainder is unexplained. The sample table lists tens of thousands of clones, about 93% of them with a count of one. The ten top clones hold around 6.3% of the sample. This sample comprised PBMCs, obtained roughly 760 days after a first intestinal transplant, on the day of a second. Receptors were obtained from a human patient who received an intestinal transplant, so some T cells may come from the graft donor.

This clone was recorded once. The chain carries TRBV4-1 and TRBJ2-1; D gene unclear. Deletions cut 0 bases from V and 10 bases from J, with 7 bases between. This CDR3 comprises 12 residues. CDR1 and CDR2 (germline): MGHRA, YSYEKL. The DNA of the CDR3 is TGCGCCAGCAGCCAAGATCTAGGCGAGCAGTTCTTC. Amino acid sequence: CASSQDLGEQFF.

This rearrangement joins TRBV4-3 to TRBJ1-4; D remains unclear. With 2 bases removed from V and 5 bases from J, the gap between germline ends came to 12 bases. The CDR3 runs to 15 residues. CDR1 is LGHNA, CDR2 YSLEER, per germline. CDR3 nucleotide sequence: TGCGCCAGCAGCCAATCTTCCCAGTTGAATGAAAAACTGTTTTTT. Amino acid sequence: CASSQSSQLNEKLFF.

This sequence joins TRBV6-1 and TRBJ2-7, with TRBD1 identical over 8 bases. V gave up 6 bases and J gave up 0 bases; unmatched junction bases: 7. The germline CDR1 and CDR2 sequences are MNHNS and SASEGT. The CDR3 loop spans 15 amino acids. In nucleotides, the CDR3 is TGTGCCAGCAGAAGAGACAGGGGCGACTCCTACGAGCAGTACTTC. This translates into CASRRDRGDSYEQYF.

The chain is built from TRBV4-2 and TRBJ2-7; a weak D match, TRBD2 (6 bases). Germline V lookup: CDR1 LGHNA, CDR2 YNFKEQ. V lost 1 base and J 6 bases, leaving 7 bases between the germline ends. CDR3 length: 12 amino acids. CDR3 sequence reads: CASSQGEVEQYF. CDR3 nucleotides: TGTGCCAGCAGCCAAGGGGAGGTCGAGCAGTACTTC.